The entry below gives a single T cell receptor (beta chain) sequence along with its context. Its antigen is not yet known. At one of its ends the junction is not consistent with the germline gene, which may arise from a read error. The sample is drawn from a study of PD-L1 blockade in urothelial cancer (dated by TCRdb to 2017 to 2019). Concerning the study at large: Therapy was started in the mid-2010s for all patients, and atezolizumab 1,200 mg was administered intravenously every 3 weeks. Somatic, immune and clinical correlates of response to PD-L1 blockade with atezolizumab in urothelial cancer were the focus of an exploratory multi-omic analysis. In the same patients who had TCR sequencing, pretreatment tumors also underwent whole exome sequencing and RNA sequencing. Fewer than ten patients achieved durable clinical benefit and approximately 20 did not. Blood samples gave a median of about 130,000 T cells and tens of thousands of unique TCRs, with a median clonality of about 0.078. Under 30 patients had pretreatment blood TCR-seq, approximately 24 had at least one posttreatment blood collection, and approximately 24 had tumor TCR-seq. Twenty-five of 29 patients were males with bladder-origin urothelial cancer, and about 65% of the 29 reported a prior smoking history. TCR sequencing covered pretreatment tumor samples and matched, serially collected peripheral blood taken before and after atezolizumab treatment. Blood samples were analyzed at 3 weeks after treatment start (second dose) and at 6 weeks after treatment start. Durable clinical benefit was defined as a progression-free survival longer than 6 months, and TCR features were additionally tested against progression-free survival and overall survival. An ECOG performance status of 0 or 1 was recorded for the patients, and 0 to 3 prior chemotherapy regimens had been received by the patients.

A total of roughly 30 patients with locally advanced or metastatic urothelial carcinoma, treated at Memorial Sloan Kettering on a trial protocol, made up the cohort. Peripheral blood mononuclear cells were collected pretreatment and during treatment, with between 1 and 8 total time points per patient. The Qiagen DNeasy Blood extraction kit was used to purify genomic DNA from total PBMCs and tumor samples. PBMCs were collected pretreatment and during treatment and were isolated and stored as previously described. The germline V gene (reference sequence) yields SSHAT for CDR1 and FNYEAQ for CDR2. Its CDR3 holds 15 amino acids, cysteine through phenylalanine. Only CDR3 DNA remains: 45 bases, in frame from the first base. The research as a whole found: A pretreatment peripheral blood TCR clonality below the median was linked to improved progression-free and overall survival. Because the sample size was small (n of about 29) and many exploratory analyses were performed, the results are intended to be hypothesis-generating. Patients with durable benefit showed greater expansion of tumor-associated TCR clones in peripheral blood 3 weeks after starting treatment (n of about 21, p = 0.022).

Synthetic TCR analog templates were spiked into each PCR so that absolute template abundance could be estimated from read counts. The immunoSEQ assay was used to amplify TCRbeta CDR3 regions from genomic DNA with bias-controlled V and J gene primers. Rearranged TCRbeta segments were sequenced at approximately 20X coverage. The source study handled its data this way. Clustering was used to correct sequencing errors, and CDR3s were annotated against IMGT to assign V, D and J genes. Only productive TCRbeta rearrangements were used in downstream analyses, excluding out-of-frame or stop-codon sequences. To compute clonality, Shannon entropy was normalized by the log of the number of unique productive sequences and then subtracted from one. Clones differing between time points or between blood and tumor were identified by Fisher's exact test with Benjamini-Hochberg correction at adjusted p below 0.01. TCRdb holds this immuneACCESS table with in-frame rearrangements only. Some clones are missing; in checked studies, unresolved V genes explain under half, and the rest has no known cause. The DNA gave D and trimming, while V, J and clone size come from that table. The sample contains 25,000 to 30,000 clones, around 86% of them found a single time. The top ten clonotypes cover 1.5% to 2% of the sample.

Sample: PBMCs, taken around atezolizumab (anti-PD-L1) treatment. This clonotype was sampled from a man aged 50-60 years with urothelial cancer. This chain is built from TRBV7-7 and TRBJ2-2, and 7 junctional nucleotides match TRBD2. The DNA reads TGTGCTAGCAGACTAGCAGATGTGGTCACCGGGGAGCTGTTTTTT. Translated, this is CASRLADVVTGELFF.